These 15 T cell receptor beta chains came from one sample sequenced in a study of blood T cell repertoires in COVID-19. Generated by immunoSEQ multiplex PCR, the TCRdb table keeps only in-frame clones and is missing some. In the table there are about 200,000 clones, 65% to 90% of which are singletons. The sample taken for sequencing was PBMCs or T cells enriched from blood (not recorded which). These receptors all stem from a middle-aged woman with acute COVID-19.

This sequence joins TRBV19 and TRBJ1-5; the match to TRBD1 covers 8 bases. Germline V CDR1 and CDR2: LNHDA, SQIVND (reference sequence). The CDR3 runs to 15 residues. J lost 7 bases, V lost 11 bases, and 16 bases had no gene match. DNA of the CDR3: TGTGCCTCCAACCCGCAGGGGGCTTCAGCGCAGCCCCAGCATTTT. Its translation is CASNPQGASAQPQHF.

The J gene is TRBJ2-3, the V gene TRBV27, with D perhaps matching TRBD2 (6 bases). Germline V gene data show CDR1 as MNHEY and CDR2 as SMNVEV (reference sequence). V lost 7 bases to trimming and J lost 0 bases, with 26 bases between them. The CDR3 totals 19 residues. CDR3 region: CASTALELAEAYSTDTQYF. The CDR3 DNA reads as TGTGCCAGCACAGCGCTCGAACTAGCTGAAGCATATAGCACAGATACGCAGTATTTT.

This chain joins TRBV18 and TRBJ1-4; 9 nucleotides match TRBD1. V was pared by 3 bases and J by 5 bases, with 7 bases of the junction left unmatched. The CDR3 has 16 amino acids. The V gene's germline CDR1 is KGHSH and CDR2 LQKENI. The CDR3 spells CASSPAGTGINEKLFF. Written as DNA, the CDR3 is TGTGCCAGCTCACCGGCCGGGACAGGGATAAATGAAAAACTGTTTTTT.

The chain employs TRBV15 and TRBJ2-1, with TRBD2 matching over 8 bases. Unmatched junction bases numbered 2, after V lost 1 base and J lost 0 bases. The CDR3 runs 16 residues. The germline V gene encodes CDR1 LNHNV and CDR2 YYDKDF (reference sequence). The CDR3, as DNA: TGTGCCACCAGCAGAGCGGGGGGGGGCTCCTACAATGAGCAGTTCTTC. It translates to CATSRAGGGSYNEQFF.

This clone was seen just once. The chain carries TRBV9 and TRBJ2-1; 11 bases line up with TRBD1. V trimming: 3 bases; J trimming: 6 bases; junction bases outside the gene matches: 5. The germline V gene encodes CDR1 SGDLS and CDR2 YYNGEE. The CDR3 is 15 amino acids. For the CDR3, the DNA is TGTGCCAGCAGCGGAAGGACAGGGGGCGGCAATGAGCAGTTCTTC. Amino acid sequence: CASSGRTGGGNEQFF.

V gene TRBV7-2 combines with J gene TRBJ2-1; 11 nucleotides agree with TRBD2. This CDR3 spans 17 amino acids. The germline gives CDR1 SGHTA, CDR2 FQGNSA. V trimming: 0 bases; J trimming: 4 bases; junction bases outside the gene matches: 5. The CDR3 sequence: CASSLATTSGGYNEQFF. The CDR3 DNA reads as TGTGCCAGCAGCTTAGCGACCACTAGCGGGGGATACAATGAGCAGTTCTTC.

The CDR3 sequence: CATSERLPPYEQYF. The CDR3 coding sequence is TGTGCCACCAGTGAGCGACTACCCCCCTACGAGCAGTACTTC. The rearrangement uses TRBV24-1 and TRBJ2-7, with D possibly TRBD2 on 5 matching bases. The germline CDR1 and CDR2 sequences are KGHDR and SFDVKD. The CDR3 runs 14 residues. V lost 4 bases and J 2 bases, leaving 11 bases between the germline ends.

This chain uses TRBV28 with TRBJ2-7; perhaps TRBD1 as D (7 bases). Germline V gene lookup returns CDR1 MDHEN and CDR2 SYDVKM. This CDR3 region has 15 residues. V was shortened by 4 bases and J by 5 bases, with 18 bases between the two germline ends. In DNA, the CDR3 is TGTGCCAGCAGTTACGGGGAGGAGGGGGCCCACGAGCAGTACTTC. As protein: CASSYGEEGAHEQYF.

In this sample, this clone turned up a few times. The chain couples TRBV27 to TRBJ2-7; D not certain. The length of the CDR3 is 15 residues. CDR1 is MNHEY, CDR2 SMNVEV, per germline (reference sequence). V was cut by 5 bases and J by 0 bases, with 14 bases left in between. The CDR3 DNA reads as TGTGCCAGCAGTCTCCCGACTGAGAGCTCCTACGAGCAGTACTTC. Translating it yields CASSLPTESSYEQYF.

This chain joins TRBV7-3 and TRBJ2-1, with 12 bases aligning to TRBD1. V dropped 5 bases and J dropped 7; count of bases not matched to a gene: 9. Germline lookup yields CDR1 SGHTA and CDR2 FQGTGA. This CDR3 has 16 residues. CDR3 region: CASSAPGTGGWNEQFF. The CDR3 region has the DNA TGTGCCAGCAGCGCCCCCGGGACAGGGGGCTGGAATGAGCAGTTCTTC.

The rearrangement links TRBV6-5 to TRBJ1-5; D unresolved. V lost 3 bases, J lost 4 bases, and 7 bases lay in between. The CDR3 runs to 13 residues. CDR1 is MNHEY and CDR2 is SVGAGI in the germline V gene. The CDR3 here is CASSYEVNQPQHF. In nucleotides, the CDR3 is TGTGCCAGCAGTTATGAGGTAAATCAGCCCCAGCATTTT.

V usage is TRBV7-2 and J usage is TRBJ1-5, with D uncertain. Trimming took 1 base from V and 4 from J, leaving 11 bases between them. The V gene's germline CDR1 is SGHTA and CDR2 FQGNSA. The CDR3 is made up of 15 amino acids. CDR3 sequence: CASSLEPTPNQPQHF. CDR3 DNA: TGTGCCAGCAGCTTAGAGCCCACGCCTAATCAGCCCCAGCATTTT. The entire variable domain, with the rest obtained from reference TRBV7-2 and TRBJ1-5, is as follows: GAGVSQSPSNKVTEKGKDVELRCDPISGHTALYWYRQSLGQGLEFLIYFQGNSAPDKSGLPSDRFSAERTGGSVSTLTIQRTQQEDSAVYLCASSLEPTPNQPQHFGDGTRLSIL.

The chain is built from TRBV15 and TRBJ2-3, with no clear D. CDR1 and CDR2 (germline): LNHNV, YYDKDF (reference sequence). This CDR3 is built from 16 residues. The V end lost 5 bases, the J end lost 0 bases, and 15 bases lay between the germline ends. In nucleotides, the CDR3 is TGTGCCACCAGCCCGCAGGCGTTCGTAAGCACAGATACGCAGTATTTT. Its translation: CATSPQAFVSTDTQYF.

This clone came up once. The chain uses TRBV7-9 and TRBJ2-7; a possible D gene is TRBD1 (5 bases). V was clipped by 7 bases and J by 2 bases, with 15 bases between them. From germline, CDR1 is SEHNR and CDR2 FQNEAQ (reference sequence). The CDR3 has 14 residues. The CDR3 nucleotides are TGTGCCAGCAAAGACAGTTCGTTAACCTACGAGCAGTACTTC. This translates into CASKDSSLTYEQYF.

J is TRBJ1-4 and V is TRBV9; 9 bases match TRBD1. The CDR3 sequence is 16 residues long. Germline CDR1 and CDR2: SGDLS and YYNGEE. V lost 0 bases, J lost 3 bases, and 3 bases stayed unmatched. The CDR3 nucleotides read TGTGCCAGCAGCGTAGTTGGGACAGGGCCTAATGAAAAACTGTTTTTT. It specifies CASSVVGTGPNEKLFF.